This T cell receptor beta chain is from a study of regulatory T cells in long-lasting Graves disease. This clonotype was found many times. Its antigen is unidentified. Both iRepertoire HTBI primers and Arm-PCR of CDR3 regions were used to build the TCR beta libraries. Each CDR3 protein is one row after TCRdb ran MiXCR on the multiplex PCR reads. The data show some 330,000 distinct CDR3 sequences, with 12% seen just once and approximately 20% held by the top ten. Findings and caveats of the study: TRBV28, TRBJ1-2 and TRBJ2-5 emerged as the favored segments in persistent disease.

Time point defined: newly diagnosed GD, antithyroid drugs for less than 3 months. After RNA was extracted from PBMCs, the TCR library was made from it. Germline CDR1 MNHEY, CDR2 SMNVEV (reference sequence). With 2 bases removed from V and 1 base from J, the gap between germline ends came to 9 bases. The length of the CDR3 is 15 residues. These same records also appear under a second study, on T cells in Graves' hyperthyroidism and ophthalmopathy. As reported in that work: First-round RT-PCR targeting the TCR CDR3 was performed with the HTBI primer set.

Sequenced here: peripheral blood mononuclear cells (PBMCs), sampled at new diagnosis, from a patient treated with antithyroid drugs. The source of this sequence is a woman younger than 30 with Graves disease. The V call is TRBV27, the J call TRBJ2-1; unclear D gene. CDR3 bases: TGTGCCAGCAGTTTAAGGGCTTCTTCCTACAATGAGCAGTTCTTC. Its translation: CASSLRASSYNEQFF.